A single sample gave rise to the 30 T cell receptor beta chains below, sequenced in a study of cytomegalovirus exposure and HLA in healthy donors. Primers for the PCR totalled 60 Vbeta and 13 Jbeta. This table comes from immunoSEQ multiplex PCR, and its TCRdb copy is limited to in-frame clones, with some not included. The sample has roughly 60,000 clones; 70% are singletons. Sequenced input: PBMCs. The receptor source for this set is a woman in her fifties or sixties in good health and CMV-seropositive.

J is TRBJ2-7 and V is TRBV25-1; 8 nucleotides align to TRBD2. V trimming: 2 bases; J trimming: 1 base; junction bases outside the gene matches: 1. This CDR3 region has 14 residues. Germline V gene sequence: CDR1 MGHDK, CDR2 SYGVNS. The CDR3 region has the DNA TGTGCCAGCAGTGAAACTAGCGGATCCTACGAGCAGTACTTC. Amino acid sequence: CASSETSGSYEQYF.

The V and J genes are TRBV6-5 and TRBJ2-7; TRBD1 might be the D (6 bases). The V gene lost 3 bases and the J gene lost 2 bases, with 14 bases spanning the gap. The CDR3 spans 15 residues. CDR1 is MNHEY and CDR2 is SVGAGI in the germline V gene. The CDR3 coding sequence is TGTGCCAGCAGTTATGGGGCTGGACAGACCTACGAGCAGTACTTC. Its protein is CASSYGAGQTYEQYF.

V and J are TRBV7-2 and TRBJ1-2, with no clear D. CDR3 length equals 14 residues. V lost 5 bases and J 3 bases, leaving 13 bases between the germline ends. CDR1 is SGHTA and CDR2 is FQGNSA in the germline V gene. The CDR3 DNA reads TGTGCCAGCAGCCCGGGAGGCAGGTACTATGGCTACACCTTC. This sequence encodes CASSPGGRYYGYTF.

This clone came up once. The CDR3 nucleotides are TGCGCCAGCAGCCAACCGGACAGGACGGGCTACGAGCAGTACTTC. It codes for CASSQPDRTGYEQYF. V gene TRBV4-1 combines with J gene TRBJ2-7, with 7 bases identical to TRBD1. This CDR3 region has 15 residues. Germline V lookup: CDR1 MGHRA, CDR2 YSYEKL. After removal of 2 bases from V and 3 bases from J, the junction contained 7 bases not matched to a gene.

J is TRBJ2-7 and V is TRBV19, with D perhaps matching TRBD2 (6 bases). The CDR3 has 15 residues. V lost 3 bases and J lost 5, with 17 bases in between. Looked up from germline, CDR1 is LNHDA and CDR2 is SQIVND (reference sequence). This chain's CDR3 is CASSMGRSGGHEQYF. CDR3 bases: TGTGCCAGTAGTATGGGACGGAGCGGAGGGCACGAGCAGTACTTC.

The chain has TRBV7-2 and TRBJ1-1, with D perhaps matching TRBD1 (6 bases). Germline V gene data show CDR1 as SGHTA and CDR2 as FQGNSA. The CDR3 totals 11 residues. The V end lost 5 bases, the J end lost 9 bases, and 10 bases lay between the germline ends. CDR3 residues: CASSVQGKAFF. The CDR3 DNA follows: TGTGCCAGCAGCGTCCAGGGGAAAGCTTTCTTT.

This clone came up once. The V and J genes are TRBV9 and TRBJ2-4, with 8 bases aligning to TRBD2. The length of the CDR3 is 13 residues. Germline V gene data show CDR1 as SGDLS and CDR2 as YYNGEE. Trimming cost V 7 bases and J 15 bases; bases outside gene matches: 15. The CDR3 nucleotides are TGTGCCAGCTCCCCGGACGGGACTAGGGGGGGGTACTTC. Translated: CASSPDGTRGGYF.

This clone showed up many times. V is TRBV4-2 and J is TRBJ1-2; tentative D call: TRBD1 (6 bases). V was trimmed by 5 bases and J by 5 bases, leaving 12 bases between them. CDR3 size: 13 residues. The germline CDR1 and CDR2 sequences are LGHNA and YNFKEQ. CDR3 in amino acids: CASSLEGQYGYTF. CDR3 DNA: TGTGCCAGCAGCTTGGAAGGACAGTATGGCTACACCTTC.

The chain has TRBV7-9 and TRBJ1-2; 8 bases are a match to TRBD1. This CDR3 region has 15 residues. Germline V gene lookup returns CDR1 SEHNR and CDR2 FQNEAQ (reference sequence). V shed 7 bases and J 2 bases; nucleotides not matched to a gene: 9. CDR3 in amino acids: CASTLTGGRNYGYTF. The CDR3 DNA follows: TGTGCCAGCACCCTCACAGGGGGGCGGAACTATGGCTACACCTTC.

V is TRBV18 and J is TRBJ1-1; possible D gene TRBD1, 6 bases. V shed 2 bases and J shed 6 bases, with 10 bases lying between them. Germline V CDR1 and CDR2: KGHSH, LQKENI. This CDR3 is built from 13 residues. The CDR3 spells CASSPAGVAEAFF. DNA for the CDR3: TGTGCCAGCTCACCAGCAGGGGTGGCTGAAGCTTTCTTT.

Comment on this clone: Relative to the germline gene, one junction end is altered; a read error may explain this. The rearrangement links TRBV7-9 to TRBJ2-2; 7 nucleotides line up with TRBD1. Germline CDR1 and CDR2: SEHNR and FQNEAQ (reference sequence). The CDR3 contains 15 residues. The DNA for the CDR3 is TGTTCCAGCAGTTCCAACAGGGGATTGGGCGGGGAGCTGTTTTTT. Its protein product is CSSSSNRGLGGELFF.

This clone showed up just once. The V gene is TRBV9, the J gene TRBJ1-2; possibly TRBD1 for D (5 bases). Looked up from germline, CDR1 is SGDLS and CDR2 is YYNGEE. The V end was cut by 0 bases, the J end by 4 bases, with 10 bases between. This CDR3 comprises 14 residues. The CDR3 is CASSVEGAGYGYTF. CDR3 DNA: TGTGCCAGCAGCGTAGAAGGGGCAGGCTATGGCTACACCTTC. Combining the CDR3 with reference TRBV9 and TRBJ1-2 gives the whole variable domain DSGVTQTPKHLITATGQRVTLRCSPRSGDLSVYWYQQSLDQGLQFLIQYYNGEERAKGNILERFSAQQFPDLHSELNLSSLELGDSALYFCASSVEGAGYGYTFGSGTRLTVV.

Only a few counts were recorded for this clone. CDR3 amino acids: CASSRTGRGGYTF. CDR3 sequence (DNA): TGTGCCAGCAGTAGGACAGGGAGGGGCGGCTACACCTTC. The chain links TRBV6-5 to TRBJ1-2; 8 bases are shared with TRBD1. The germline CDR1 and CDR2 sequences are MNHEY and SVGAGI. This CDR3 is built from 13 residues. V dropped 5 bases and J dropped 8; count of bases not matched to a gene: 7.

The gene calls are TRBV7-9 and TRBJ1-4, with D unclear. The CDR3 runs to 16 residues. Germline values: CDR1 SEHNR, CDR2 FQNEAQ (reference sequence). Trimming stripped 2 bases from V and 6 bases from J, with 16 bases between. CDR3: CASSLPLVAAYEKLFF. CDR3 bases: TGTGCCAGCAGCTTACCACTCGTGGCGGCCTATGAAAAACTGTTTTTT.

This clone came up a few times. The chain has TRBV4-2 and TRBJ2-7; 9 bases are shared with TRBD1. The V gene's germline CDR1 is LGHNA and CDR2 YNFKEQ. The CDR3 sequence is 15 residues long. The V segment lost 5 bases and the J segment 3 bases; nucleotides outside the gene matches: 8. In nucleotides, the CDR3 is TGTGCCAGCAGCTCCCGGGGACAGGGAAACTACGAGCAGTACTTC. As protein: CASSSRGQGNYEQYF.

The CDR3 loop reads CASSTRSNEQFF. The CDR3 DNA is TGTGCCAGCAGCACCCGTAGCAATGAGCAGTTCTTC. This chain joins TRBV7-2 and TRBJ2-1; no clear D gene. This CDR3 region has 12 residues. Germline loops: CDR1 SGHTA, CDR2 FQGNSA. The V end lost 5 bases, the J end lost 6 bases, and 8 bases lay between the germline ends.

The chain is built from TRBV5-1 and TRBJ2-7; 7 bases fit TRBD1. The CDR3 consists of 16 residues. V lost 0 bases to trimming and J lost 3 bases; unmatched junction nucleotides: 9. Per the germline V gene, CDR1 is SGHRS and CDR2 is YFSETQ. The CDR3: CASSLEGQLSNYEQYF. The CDR3 DNA reads as TGCGCCAGCAGCTTGGAGGGACAGCTGTCAAACTACGAGCAGTACTTC.

The chain uses TRBV4-1 and TRBJ2-5, with a tentative D call TRBD1 (6 bases). V lost 2 bases, J lost 4 bases, and 14 bases lay in between. The CDR3 is made up of 15 amino acids. The germline CDR1 and CDR2 sequences are MGHRA and YSYEKL. CDR3 sequence reads: CASSQPDRTGETQYF. The CDR3, as DNA: TGCGCCAGCAGCCAACCAGACAGGACCGGAGAGACCCAGTACTTC.

Regarding this clone: One end of the junction varies from germline; a read error may be responsible. The sample contains more than one DNA sequence encoding this CDR3. This sequence joins TRBV27 and TRBJ1-2, with TRBD1 matching 9 bases. Germline V gene sequence: CDR1 MNHEY, CDR2 SMNVEV (reference sequence). The CDR3 totals 16 residues. Here the CDR3 DNA reads TGTGCCAGCAGTCGGCACCGGGACAGGGTGGACTACGGCTACACCTTC. It encodes CASSRHRDRVDYGYTF.

The chain employs TRBV19 and TRBJ1-4, with 7 bases aligning to TRBD1. The germline V gene encodes CDR1 LNHDA and CDR2 SQIVND (reference sequence). The CDR3 has 16 amino acids. V trimming: 2 bases; J trimming: 7 bases; junction bases outside the gene matches: 10. Here the CDR3 DNA reads TGTGCCAGTAGTATAATGTGGAGGGGGCGAAGTGAAAAACTGTTTTTT. Amino acid sequence: CASSIMWRGRSEKLFF.

The J gene is TRBJ2-1, the V gene TRBV5-6, with D perhaps matching TRBD1 (5 bases). Germline V gives CDR1 SGHDT, CDR2 YYEEEE. V was clipped by 4 bases and J by 14 bases, with 16 bases between them. The CDR3 consists of 12 residues. CDR3 residues: CASSARQTREFF. The CDR3, as DNA: TGTGCCAGCAGCGCCCGACAGACCCGGGAGTTCTTC. Together with reference TRBV5-6 and TRBJ2-1, the CDR3 gives the full variable domain: DAGVTQSPTHLIKTRGQQVTLRCSPKSGHDTVSWYQQALGQGPQFIFQYYEEEERQRGNFPDRFSGHQFPNYSSELNVNALLLGDSALYLCASSARQTREFFGPGTRLTVL.

The chain employs TRBV18 and TRBJ2-2; 11 nucleotides line up with TRBD1. The J segment lost 0 bases and the V segment lost 2 bases, leaving 2 bases of the junction unmatched. The CDR3 covers 17 residues. Germline V gene sequence: CDR1 KGHSH, CDR2 LQKENI. In DNA form, the CDR3 reads TGTGCCAGCTCACCATGGGACAGGGGGACGAACACCGGGGAGCTGTTTTTT. It encodes CASSPWDRGTNTGELFF.

This clone has just a few counts. The chain links TRBV9 to TRBJ2-1; 7 bases match TRBD1. The CDR3 length is 15 residues. The V gene end was trimmed by 2 bases and the J gene end by 3 bases; junction bases not matched to a gene: 5. Per germline, CDR1 SGDLS and CDR2 YYNGEE. DNA for the CDR3: TGTGCCAGCAGCGTCTCGGGACAGAGCTACAATGAGCAGTTCTTC. Amino acids: CASSVSGQSYNEQFF.

The rearrangement links TRBV12-5 to TRBJ1-5, with 10 bases fitting TRBD1. This CDR3 is 17 amino acids long. With V trimmed by 1 base and J by 7 bases, 10 bases remained unmatched. Looked up from germline, CDR1 is LGHNT and CDR2 is FRNRAP. Here the CDR3 DNA reads TGTGCTAGTGGTTTGGGGGAAGGGACAGGGGTTCGCCAGCCCCAGCATTTT. It yields the protein CASGLGEGTGVRQPQHF.

Here the CDR3 DNA reads TGTGCCAGCAGTGGCACTAGCGGGGTCCGGTACTACAATGAGCAGTTCTTC. This sequence encodes CASSGTSGVRYYNEQFF. This chain connects TRBV6-1 to TRBJ2-1, with 10 bases lining up with TRBD2. This CDR3 region has 17 residues. J gave up 3 bases and V 4 bases, and 9 bases lay outside the gene matches. Germline CDR1 and CDR2: MNHNS and SASEGT.

The chain couples TRBV14 to TRBJ1-2; D not certain. This CDR3 comprises 14 residues. Germline CDR1 SGHDN, CDR2 FVKESK. V lost 4 bases, J lost 8 bases, and 17 bases lay in between. CDR3 in amino acids: CASSPSRVAGGYTF. The CDR3 bases are TGTGCCAGCAGCCCCTCGAGGGTGGCAGGAGGCTACACCTTC.

The chain uses TRBV5-1 and TRBJ2-2; TRBD1 might be the D (6 bases). This CDR3 contains 18 residues. V dropped 0 bases and J dropped 1 base, with 16 bases sitting between them. Looked up from germline, CDR1 is SGHRS and CDR2 is YFSETQ. CDR3 residues: CASSLAHTGHRNTGELFF. The CDR3 DNA sequence: TGCGCCAGCAGCTTGGCGCATACGGGACACCGGAACACCGGGGAGCTGTTTTTT.

This sequence joins TRBV7-2 and TRBJ2-5; 7 bases are a match to TRBD1. Germline assignment: CDR1 SGHTA and CDR2 FQGNSA. The V and J ends lost 3 bases and 2 bases, in that order; junction bases with no gene match: 3. There are 14 residues in the CDR3. CDR3: CASSFDRVQETQYF. CDR3 nucleotides: TGTGCCAGCAGCTTCGACAGGGTACAAGAGACCCAGTACTTC.

The V call is TRBV6-1, the J call TRBJ2-1, with 9 positions matching TRBD2. Germline V gene data show CDR1 as MNHNS and CDR2 as SASEGT. Losses at the gene ends were 5 bases for V and 4 bases for J; bases not matched to a gene: 6. CDR3 length: 15 amino acids. CDR3 coding DNA: TGTGCCAGCAGTTTAGCGGGGGTCGGATACAATGAGCAGTTCTTC. It yields the protein CASSLAGVGYNEQFF.

The V gene is TRBV5-1, the J gene TRBJ2-1, with unresolved D. Per germline, CDR1 SGHRS and CDR2 YFSETQ. V lost 2 bases and J lost 6, with 15 bases in between. There are 15 residues in the CDR3. The CDR3 region is CASSFAQNPPNEQFF. The CDR3 DNA follows: TGCGCCAGCAGCTTCGCACAGAACCCCCCCAATGAGCAGTTCTTC. Looking up the rest from reference TRBV5-1 and TRBJ2-1 gives the full variable domain: KAGVTQTPRYLIKTRGQQVTLSCSPISGHRSVSWYQQTPGQGLQFLFEYFSETQRNKGNFPGRFSGRQFSNSRSEMNVSTLELGDSALYLCASSFAQNPPNEQFFGPGTRLTVL.